The clone carrying this T cell receptor beta chain was observed once. Antigen unknown. The length of the CDR3 is 13 residues. The V end lost 2 bases, the J end lost 14 bases, and 21 bases lay between the germline ends. Germline V gives CDR1 GTSNPN, CDR2 SVGIG (reference sequence). The data are from a study of long-term antiretroviral therapy in people with HIV. Study outcomes and limitations: All time points showed a repertoire dominated by clones expanded before ART.

Survey-level immunoSEQ v3.0 assays were run. The method was immunoSEQ multiplex PCR; TCRdb's version includes in-frame clones alone and lacks a portion of them. The sample yields roughly 30,000 clones, roughly 90% seen once. The rearrangement uses TRBV30 and TRBJ1-2; D remains ambiguous. The specimen was unsorted PBMCs, collected 3.1 years after starting antiretroviral therapy. The source is a young man with HIV. The CDR3 bases are TGTGCCTGGAGTCCATCCGTAAATAGACCGGGGACCTTC. This sequence encodes CAWSPSVNRPGTF.